This T cell receptor (beta chain) was obtained from a study of cytomegalovirus exposure and HLA in healthy donors. Study summary: Early released data had about 85 million unique TCRs, all coming from HLA-typed donors.

Researchers ran the PCR with 60 Vbeta and 13 Jbeta primers. The table came from immunoSEQ multiplex PCR; TCRdb's copy has only in-frame clones and leaves some out. The sample includes 150,000 to 200,000 clones, about four fifths of them seen just once. In the case of this clone: Antigen unknown.

Study-wide findings and caveats: Most CMV-associated TCR beta chains appeared HLA-restricted in a later analysis.

The sequenced sample was PBMCs. The receptor's source is a girl aged 5-17 years in good health and CMV-seropositive.

CDR3 in DNA: TGCGCGCGGACAGGGATCGAAAAACTGTTTTTT. Residues: CARTGIEKLFF. This chain joins TRBV23-1 and TRBJ1-4, with 8 bases that match TRBD1. TRBV23-1 is given ORF status, its function remaining uncertain. There are 11 residues in the CDR3.